This T cell receptor beta chain was documented in a study of response to subunit inactivated influenza vaccine. On this clonotype: Its specificity is unknown.

CDR1 and CDR2 (germline): LNHNV, YYDKDF (reference sequence). This CDR3 has 13 residues. V lost 9 bases and J 6 bases, leaving 17 bases between the germline ends. TCRdb re-called the RT-PCR reads with MiXCR, one entry per CDR3 protein. The sample carries 650,000 to 700,000 distinct CDR3 sequences, about a sixth recorded once. Findings of the study overall: Authors suggested each seasonal flu vaccination may recruit only limited numbers of new T cells.

The specimen was PBMCs from blood, collected 11 to 12 days after vaccination. This TCR derives from a middle-aged man who received an inactivated influenza vaccine. The chain combines TRBV15 with TRBJ1-1, with a weak D call TRBD1 (5 bases). CDR3 in amino acids: CATRLGAMPEAFF. CDR3 DNA sequence: TGTGCCACGAGACTAGGGGCGATGCCTGAAGCTTTCTTT. Complete variable domain (other parts from reference TRBV15 and TRBJ1-1): DAMVIQNPRYQVTQFGKPVTLSCSQTLNHNVMYWYQQKSSQAPKLLFHYYDKDFNNEADTPDNFQSRRPNTSFCFLDIRSPGLGDTAMYLCATRLGAMPEAFFGQGTRLTVV.